This is a list of T cell receptor beta chains from one sample in a study of cytomegalovirus exposure and HLA in healthy donors. The repertoire was sequenced with immunoSEQ multiplex PCR; TCRdb's copy has only in-frame clones and lacks some. This sample has around 200,000 clones, with 83% found just once. Sequenced material: PBMCs. The receptors here all came from a man aged 45 to 65 in good health and CMV-seronegative. Each CDR3 is given with its conserved first and last residue. D genes are given only for firm matches. Clone size is shown for a subset of rows, as once, few, many or a class of expanded clone.

cdr3_nt,cdr3_aa,v_call,j_call,cdr3_length,d_call,clone_size
TGTGCCATCAGCGGGACAGGGGATAACTATGGCTACACCTTC,CAISGTGDNYGYTF,TRBV10-3,TRBJ1-2,14,TRBD1,few
TGTGCCACCAGCAGACAGATTTCAACTAATGAAAAACTGTTTTTT,CATSRQISTNEKLFF,TRBV15,TRBJ1-4,15,-,few
TGTGCCAGCAGCCCGCAGACAGGTACCAATCAGCCCCAGCATTTT,CASSPQTGTNQPQHF,TRBV7-2,TRBJ1-5,15,-,-
TGTGCCAGTAGTTCGGTCAGACTCACCGGGGAGCTGTTTTTT,CASSSVRLTGELFF,TRBV19,TRBJ2-2,14,-,-
TGTGCCTGGAGTGAGGGCAGGGCCTACGAGCAGTACTTC,CAWSEGRAYEQYF,TRBV30,TRBJ2-7,13,-,-
TGCGCCAGCAGCCCCGGGACTAGCGGGGGGGCAGAGACCCAGTACTTC,CASSPGTSGGAETQYF,TRBV5-1,TRBJ2-5,16,TRBD2,-
TGTGCCAGCAGTCGTAGAGTGGACACTGAAGCTTTCTTT,CASSRRVDTEAFF,TRBV6-5,TRBJ1-1,13,-,-
TGCGCCAGCAGCTTCCCAGGGTCCGGGAGAGAGCAGTACTTC,CASSFPGSGREQYF,TRBV5-1,TRBJ2-7,14,-,-
TGTGCCAGCAGCGCGACTAGCGGGGGGGGAAACAATGAGCAGTTCTTC,CASSATSGGGNNEQFF,TRBV7-2,TRBJ2-1,16,TRBD2,-
TGTGCCAGCAGCTCCTGGGTGGTGGGAGAGAATGAGCAGTTCTTC,CASSSWVVGENEQFF,TRBV7-8,TRBJ2-1,15,-,-
TGTGCCAGCAGCGCTACACAGGGGAGAGGCACCGGGGAGCTGTTTTTT,CASSATQGRGTGELFF,TRBV11-3,TRBJ2-2,16,TRBD1,-
TGTGCCAGTAGTACTGACCGGGACAGTAAGAAATTCTTC,CASSTDRDSKKFF,TRBV19,TRBJ2-1,13,TRBD1,-
TGTGCCAGCAGACACGACAGGGGGAAGACCCAGTACTTC,CASRHDRGKTQYF,TRBV6-5,TRBJ2-5,13,TRBD1,-
TGTGCCAGCAGTGAAGCGGCGGGAGGGGGCTCCGGGGAGCTGTTTTTT,CASSEAAGGGSGELFF,TRBV2,TRBJ2-2,16,TRBD2,-
TGTGCCAGCAGGGGAGGACATAGCAATCAGCCCCAGCATTTT,CASRGGHSNQPQHF,TRBV2,TRBJ1-5,14,-,-
TGCGCCAGCAGCTCTGGGGTAGGGGGCCAGCGGAGGAGCTCCTACAATGAGCAGTTCTTC,CASSSGVGGQRRSSYNEQFF,TRBV5-1,TRBJ2-1,20,TRBD1,-
TGTGCCAGCAGTGTAACTAGCGGGAGCTCCTACGAGCAGTACTTC,CASSVTSGSSYEQYF,TRBV27,TRBJ2-7,15,TRBD2,-
TGTGCCAGCACCCTATACGTGGGAGGCAGGGCCAGCTCCTACGAGCAGTACTTC,CASTLYVGGRASSYEQYF,TRBV7-9,TRBJ2-7,18,-,-
TGTGCCAGCAGCTCTTTTCTAGCAGGAGATACGCAGTATTTT,CASSSFLAGDTQYF,TRBV7-8,TRBJ2-3,14,-,-
TGTGCCAGCTCACCGGTAGGGGCGACGCGAGAGACCCAGTACTTC,CASSPVGATRETQYF,TRBV18,TRBJ2-5,15,-,-
TGTGCCAGTAGTATCGTAGGGAGAGGGCAGCCCCAGCATTTT,CASSIVGRGQPQHF,TRBV19,TRBJ1-5,14,-,-
TGTGCCACCAGCAGAGCCCAGGGAACCGGGGAGCTGTTTTTT,CATSRAQGTGELFF,TRBV15,TRBJ2-2,14,-,-
TGTGCCAGCAGCGCCCAGGGAGGGATCACTGAAGCTTTCTTT,CASSAQGGITEAFF,TRBV7-9,TRBJ1-1,14,-,-
TGTGCCAGCAACTTTTATACGGCGGGGTCGACAGATACGCAGTATTTT,CASNFYTAGSTDTQYF,TRBV11-1,TRBJ2-3,16,-,-
TGTGCCAGCAGTTACAGCGGGGACACCGGGGAGCTGTTTTTT,CASSYSGDTGELFF,TRBV6-4,TRBJ2-2,14,TRBD2,many
TGTGCCAGCAGCTTAATGGGGACAGGGGGTTACGAAGCTTTCTTT,CASSLMGTGGYEAFF,TRBV7-9,TRBJ1-1,15,TRBD1,-
TGTGCCAGCAGCTTAGGAACTAGCAGACTCTCCTACAATGAGCAGTTCTTC,CASSLGTSRLSYNEQFF,TRBV7-2,TRBJ2-1,17,-,-
TGTGCCAGTAGTATACACCAGGAGGGCAATCAGCCCCAGCATTTT,CASSIHQEGNQPQHF,TRBV19,TRBJ1-5,15,-,-
TGTGCCAGCAGCCAAGATTGGCATGAGCAGTTCTTC,CASSQDWHEQFF,TRBV4-2,TRBJ2-1,12,-,-
TGTGCCATCAGGGGGAGACTAGCTACCGGGGAGCTGTTTTTT,CAIRGRLATGELFF,TRBV10-3,TRBJ2-2,14,TRBD2,-
TGTGCCAGCAGCCCCGTCGGCTCCTACAATGAGCAGTTCTTC,CASSPVGSYNEQFF,TRBV11-3,TRBJ2-1,14,-,-
TGTGCCAGCAGCCGAAACACAGGGGTCGGTAATCAGCCCCAGCATTTT,CASSRNTGVGNQPQHF,TRBV7-9,TRBJ1-5,16,TRBD1,-
TGTGCCAGCTCCCGGGCCCCCTCTAGCGGGGGGGCGCTTACCTACGAGCAGTACTTC,CASSRAPSSGGALTYEQYF,TRBV18,TRBJ2-7,19,TRBD2,-
TGTGCCAGCAGCCCCCTCGGGGGGGGGAACACAGATACGCAGTATTTT,CASSPLGGGNTDTQYF,TRBV7-2,TRBJ2-3,16,TRBD2,-
TGTGCCAGCAGAACGGGACAGCGGGCGGAGACCCAGTACTTC,CASRTGQRAETQYF,TRBV2,TRBJ2-5,14,-,-
TGCGCCAGCAGCTACTCAGGGGGCGGGCAAGAGACCCAGTACTTC,CASSYSGGGQETQYF,TRBV5-1,TRBJ2-5,15,TRBD1,-
TGTGCCAGCAGCTTAGATCTAAACAGGGGGCATGGCTACACCTTC,CASSLDLNRGHGYTF,TRBV11-2,TRBJ1-2,15,TRBD1,-
TGTGCCAGCAGCCCTCAGAAACGGGGGGGTTATAGCACAGATACGCAGTATTTT,CASSPQKRGGYSTDTQYF,TRBV4-2,TRBJ2-3,18,TRBD2,-
TGTGCTAGTGGCTCATATCAGGGGTCCGAGCAGTACTTC,CASGSYQGSEQYF,TRBV12-5,TRBJ2-7,13,-,-
TGTGCCAGCAGCGGGAAGGACACCCCCTACGAGCAGTACTTC,CASSGKDTPYEQYF,TRBV21-1,TRBJ2-7,14,-,-
TGTGCCAGCTCGGCTAGCGGGATCCCGAACACCGGGGAGCTGTTTTTT,CASSASGIPNTGELFF,TRBV18,TRBJ2-2,16,TRBD2,-
TGTGCCAGCAGCCCCTGGACGGGACTAGCGGCACACGAGCAGTACTTC,CASSPWTGLAAHEQYF,TRBV5-4,TRBJ2-7,16,TRBD2,-
TGTGCCAGCAGCGCGCGGGGGGGCGGATACACTGAAGCTTTCTTT,CASSARGGGYTEAFF,TRBV9,TRBJ1-1,15,-,-
TGTGCCAGTGGACTACAGGGGGCGATGAACACTGAAGCTTTCTTT,CASGLQGAMNTEAFF,TRBV19,TRBJ1-1,15,TRBD1,-
TGTGCCAGCAGTTACCCACCGGGGGGAGTTACCGGGGAGCTGTTTTTT,CASSYPPGGVTGELFF,TRBV6-5,TRBJ2-2,16,TRBD2,-
TGTGCCAGCAGCGGTAGCGGGGCAACAGATACGCAGTATTTT,CASSGSGATDTQYF,TRBV5-4,TRBJ2-3,14,TRBD2,-
TGTGCCAGCTCACCATTGGGGGGGACCTCCTACAATGAGCAGTTCTTC,CASSPLGGTSYNEQFF,TRBV18,TRBJ2-1,16,TRBD2,-
TGTGCCAGCAGTTACCCGGACAGGGTGTACTACGAGCAGTACTTC,CASSYPDRVYYEQYF,TRBV6-5,TRBJ2-7,15,TRBD1,-
TGTGCCAGTCTCCCGCGGGCTCGACCCAGCTCTGGGGCCAACGTCCTGACTTTC,CASLPRARPSSGANVLTF,TRBV19,TRBJ2-6,18,-,-
TGTGCCACCGGAACCGGGACAACGAACACTGAAGCTTTCTTT,CATGTGTTNTEAFF,TRBV15,TRBJ1-1,14,-,-
TGTGCCAGCAGTCCATCGATGGGAGTGGGGCAGTATTTT,CASSPSMGVGQYF,TRBV6-5,TRBJ2-3,13,-,-
TGCGCCAGCAGCCCCCCCAGTGGTCGGGGGGACAACACCGGGGAGCTGTTTTTT,CASSPPSGRGDNTGELFF,TRBV4-1,TRBJ2-2,18,TRBD2,-
TGTGCCAGCAGCTTCAGGGGGCGCTCGCAAGAGACCCAGTACTTC,CASSFRGRSQETQYF,TRBV7-3,TRBJ2-5,15,TRBD1,-
TGTGCCAGCAGCGCCGAGTGGGCTAACACCGGGGAGCTGTTTTTT,CASSAEWANTGELFF,TRBV9,TRBJ2-2,15,-,few
TGCGCCAGCAGCACCGGACAGGGGCAAGAGACCCAGTACTTC,CASSTGQGQETQYF,TRBV5-1,TRBJ2-5,14,TRBD1,once
TGCGCCAGCAGCCAAACCTCCGAGGGTGAGCAGTACTTC,CASSQTSEGEQYF,TRBV4-3,TRBJ2-7,13,-,-